The source of this TCR beta chain is a study of cytomegalovirus exposure and HLA in healthy donors (dated by TCRdb to the late 2010s). With regard to the full study: An earlier analysis of roughly 500 of the donors reported 276 Gb of sequence data and roughly 120 million unique TCR beta sequences obtained from about 200 million T cells. An early release covering 550 to 650 HLA-typed donors comprised approximately 290 gigabases of sequencing data and 65 million to 100 million unique TCR sequences. The genetic ancestry cluster associated with self-reported Caucasian donors included around four fifths of the roughly 380 genotyped donors. The study was designed to test whether signatures of past pathogen exposure could be identified by cataloging public T cell receptors. The study used immunosequencing to profile the T cell repertoires of 666 subjects and linked those repertoires to cytomegalovirus serostatus. Along with the roughly 710-subject first cohort, a separate validation cohort of approximately 110 different subjects was used. To predict cytomegalovirus infection status, the study brought together high-throughput TCR immunosequencing, statistical association of individual TCRs with disease status, and machine learning. A later analysis re-analyzed previously published TCR beta repertoires from approximately 670 donors and added high-resolution HLA genotyping to study TCR occurrence patterns. Rather than using new phenotypic data, the later analysis identified candidate immune exposures from TCR beta sequences and from how often those sequences occurred across donors. To decide whether each TCR beta V gene segment behaved as functional or pseudogenic, an earlier analysis of some 540 of the donors relied on high-throughput TCR beta sequencing. Alongside the repertoire data, information on donor age, sex, ethnicity and CMV serostatus was compiled. A later genetic analysis took genome-wide SNP genotypes for about three fifths of the 666 donors and used that subset as a discovery cohort. All discovery cohort repertoires had been generated using a single sequencing platform. Class I and class II HLA loci were covered by the typing at four-digit resolution. The number of typed donors differed by locus: about 620-640 for A, B, C, DRB1 and DQB1; 522 for DQA1; 606 for DPA1; and some 470 for DPB1. Four or five DR-DQ haplotypes were handled as single units for association and clustering because linkage in the cohort was strong. On average, 235,054 unique TCR beta nucleotide sequences were sequenced per donor among some 420 genotyped donors of the cohort, with about 19% of those sequences being non-productive.

Worth noting for this clone: Its antigen specificity is not known. It has no much larger one-base neighbor in the sample; base qualities were not kept.

The cohort was made up of several hundred healthy bone marrow donors. At the time of sampling, every cohort member was nominally healthy, though immune exposures that went unrecorded were likely present. The donor tested CMV seronegative and was one of the 352 seronegative cohort members. Every donor gave a peripheral blood sample, and the peripheral blood mononuclear cells from that sample were used for TCR beta sequencing. The Qiagen DNeasy Blood Extraction Kit was used to extract genomic DNA from the blood cell samples. CDR1 is given as SGHDT and CDR2 as YYEEEE, both from the germline V gene. There are 14 amino acids in the CDR3, from cysteine to phenylalanine inclusive. The CDR3 DNA has 42 bases and is translated from base 1. Relative to germline, V is 1 base shorter and J is 4 bases shorter, with 6 bases between their ends. The library was generated by the immunoSEQ multiplex PCR assay. For the multiplex PCR, a mixture combining 60 forward primers for TCR Vbeta segments and 13 reverse primers for TCR Jbeta segments was used. A multiplex PCR assay on genomic DNA amplified the CDR3 region of rearranged TCR beta genes. Amplified TCR beta libraries were sequenced as 87-base-pair reads on the Illumina HiSeq System. The authors' analysis ran thus. A later analysis counted 65 million to 90 million unique TCR beta chains across the 650 to 800 repertoires, and around 9.9 million of these chains were shared by at least two donors. Raw reads were error-corrected and collapsed into unique sequences with a nearest-neighbor algorithm that merged closely related sequences to remove PCR and sequencing errors. CDR3 sequences were aligned to IMGT reference sequences to assign V, D and J gene segments. For a sequence to be retained, at least a six-nucleotide match to both a V gene segment and a J gene segment was required. A rearrangement counted as productive if the CDR3 had no stop codons and remained in frame with V and J, and every other rearrangement counted as non-productive. CDR3 was defined according to IMGT convention as the region running from the second conserved V-encoded cysteine to the conserved J-encoded phenylalanine. The earlier analysis of a few hundred of the donors excluded any sequence lacking an unambiguous match to a single V gene segment. An earlier analysis of some 610 of the donors called V segments functional above 56.7% productive rearrangements and segregating when the between-donor standard deviation exceeded 5%. A statistical classification framework was built for diagnosing cytomegalovirus status from the catalog of TCR beta chain sequences. In a later analysis, TCR nucleotide sequences were compared against IMGT/GENE-DB human TR gene sequences so that V and J genes could be assigned. A later analysis assigned CDR3 sequences and most-parsimonious VDJ recombination scenarios with the TCRdist pipeline. In a later analysis, every TCR beta chain was defined by the combination of its CDR3 amino acid sequence and its V-gene family, and reads without a unique V-gene family were dropped. In a later analysis, 550 to 650 highly shared, low-generation-probability nucleotide sequences were removed to address suspected cross-contamination and a sequencing artifact. A later analysis calculated a clonal expansion index for each public chain from normalized within-repertoire ranks of inferred template counts. A later analysis computed generation probabilities with a VDJ recombination model fitted to out-of-frame rearrangements, and checked the results against IGoR. Hypergeometric tests were used in a later analysis to score TCR-TCR, TCR-HLA and TCR-CMV co-occurrence, with a repertoire-size bias correction applied to the TCR pairs. In a later analysis, false discovery rates were estimated by permuting HLA or CMV assignments 20 times. In a later analysis, co-occurring TCRs were grouped with DBSCAN, and TCRdist sequence similarity was added when clustering was performed within HLA-allele-positive subsets. Repertoires with fewer than 30,000 or more than 120,000 public chains, plus five repertoires with anomalous nucleotide sharing, were excluded from co-occurrence clustering. TCRdb retrieved this table from immuneACCESS and kept in-frame rearrangements only. Not all clones are present; in checked studies, unresolved V genes account for under half, and no reason is known for the remainder. V and J calls plus clone size are reproduced from that table; the DNA served to infer D and trimming. For this sample the table gives around 220,000 clones, of which 75% to 85% were detected only once. 1.4% of the sample comes from the top ten.

Beyond this particular receptor, the publication reports: A further reported finding was that TCR beta sequences accurately predicted the HLA-A and HLA-B alleles for most subjects in the first cohort. A later analysis found that TCR association rates varied across HLA loci, with DRB1 alleles showing the most associated TCRs and HLA-C alleles the fewest. The authors suggested that the approach could potentially be generalized to other disease states and immunological phenotypes. The study listed 150 to 200 TCR beta chains as associated with cytomegalovirus. Specific HLA alleles were associated with 15,000 to 20,000 TCR beta sequences at a false discovery rate of 0.05 in a later analysis. Strong co-occurrence of HLA alleles, especially DR and DQ, made assigning TCR associations to individual alleles difficult. The cohort was sequenced for TCR beta chains only, and without alpha or paired-chain data the features that could be detected were limited. Sequencing depth was assumed to be roughly uniform across donors in the presence/absence analyses, though that assumption may not hold. HLA typing was unavailable for some donors at each locus, so association tests used only the typed subset. A later analysis reported that several top co-occurrence clusters appeared linked to parvovirus B19, influenza, CMV and Epstein-Barr virus. Three of the identified cytomegalovirus-associated TCR beta chains were confirmed in vitro to be specific for cytomegalovirus antigens. A later genetic analysis associated a missense DCLRE1C variant with V-gene and J-gene trimming of TCR beta chains, and an independent cohort replicated the association. Some IMGT-functional V segments, including TRBV6-2 and TRBV6-3, could not be distinguished by the 87-base-pair reads and were therefore excluded. In a later genetic analysis, fewer N-insertions in productive TCRs were reported among donors in an Asian-associated ancestry cluster than the approximately 630-donor mean. Because counts were too low, seventeen rarely observed V segments, including chromosome 9 orphons, were left out of the earlier analysis of approximately 580 of the donors. CMV serostatus was the only immune exposure information available for the cohort. Compared with equally common non-associated chains, HLA-associated TCR beta chains in a later analysis were more clonally expanded and had lower generation probabilities. The sequencing pipeline was judged likely to have produced a cluster of highly shared sequence variants as a technical artifact. Linkage disequilibrium might explain the correlated functional status among segregating V segments, but an unknown experimental factor could not be ruled out. An earlier analysis of around 600 of the donors showed that most TCR beta V segments appeared in productive rearrangements either about 87% or about 30% of the time, which broadly matched IMGT annotations. A later analysis found that most CMV-associated TCR beta chains appeared HLA-restricted, with HLA associations seemingly driven largely by CMV exposure. Most TCR sequences were seen in very few donors, while some public TCRs were found in many individuals. The classifier was reported to diagnose cytomegalovirus status with high specificity and sensitivity in both the original cohort and the validation cohort.

Recombination joined TRBV5-6 with TRBJ2-6, and perhaps TRBD2 as D gene, on 5 matching bases. Sequenced input: PBMCs. The receptor was isolated from a girl aged 5 to 17 in good health and CMV-seronegative. DNA sequence: TGTGCCAGCAGCTTGACGGGGGGGGCCAACGTCCTGACTTTC. This is translated as CASSLTGGANVLTF.